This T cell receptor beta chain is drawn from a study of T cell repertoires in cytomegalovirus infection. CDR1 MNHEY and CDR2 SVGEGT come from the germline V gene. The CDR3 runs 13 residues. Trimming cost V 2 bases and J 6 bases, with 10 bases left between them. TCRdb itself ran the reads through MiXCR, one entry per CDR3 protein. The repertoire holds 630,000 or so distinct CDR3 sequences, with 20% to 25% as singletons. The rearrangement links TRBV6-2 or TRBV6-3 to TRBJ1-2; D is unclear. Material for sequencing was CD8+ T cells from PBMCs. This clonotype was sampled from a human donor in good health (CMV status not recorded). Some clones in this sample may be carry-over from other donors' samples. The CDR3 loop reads CASSYATLDGYTF. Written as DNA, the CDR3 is TGTGCCAGCAGTTACGCGACTTTGGATGGCTACACCTTC.